The 21 T cell receptor beta chains below were found in one sample sequenced in a study of blood T cells in healthy people across ages. Combining a sample-barcoded 5' primer with a J-beta primer mix, a second PCR ran for roughly 7 to 11 cycles. TCRdb re-called the 5' RACE reads with MiXCR, one entry per CDR3 protein. The sample contains about 1.4 million distinct CDR3 sequences, roughly 60% of which appear only once. What was sequenced was blood. These receptors were collected from a man aged 18 to 30 in good health.

This clonotype appeared a few times. The chain is built from TRBV29-1 and TRBJ2-7; D is ambiguous. Germline CDR1 and CDR2: SQVTM and ANQGSEA. There are 14 residues in the CDR3. Trimming shortened V by 7 bases and J by 3 bases, and 19 bases separated the two germline ends. This CDR3 reads CSARRGRENYEQYF. CDR3 coding DNA: TGCAGCGCTCGACGTGGAAGAGAGAACTACGAGCAGTACTTC.

The table lists this clonotype with a few counts. The CDR3 loop reads CSVRDYSVQETQYF. CDR3 bases: TGCAGCGTTAGGGACTACTCAGTCCAAGAGACCCAGTACTTC. The chain recombines TRBV29-1 with TRBJ2-5; 7 bases agree with TRBD2. Unmatched junction bases numbered 7, after V lost 5 bases and J lost 1 base. Germline CDR1 reads SQVTM; CDR2 reads ANQGSEA. CDR3 length: 14 amino acids.

The rearrangement joins TRBV11-2 to TRBJ2-7; a possible D gene is TRBD2 (5 bases). Matching the DNA end better, TRBJ2-4 makes the J call doubtful. Germline values: CDR1 SGHAT, CDR2 FQNNGV. CDR3 length: 16 residues. The CDR3 protein is CASTPRGELAKNIQYF. The CDR3 DNA reads as TGTGCCAGCACCCCTCGGGGAGAGTTAGCCAAAAACATTCAGTACTTC.

V and J are TRBV10-3 and TRBJ2-7; D ambiguous. Germline-derived CDR1 and CDR2 are ENHRY and SYGVKD. CDR3 length: 15 amino acids. V was pared by 6 bases and J by 4 bases, with 19 bases between. The CDR3 is CAIRNEYEQDYEQYF. CDR3 bases: TGTGCCATCAGAAACGAGTACGAGCAGGATTACGAGCAGTACTTC.

The genes are TRBV10-3 and TRBJ2-5, with 8 bases fitting TRBD1. V lost 5 bases and J lost 3; bases outside the gene matches: 2. The length of the CDR3 is 13 residues. Germline V gives CDR1 ENHRY, CDR2 SYGVKD. The CDR3 sequence is CAISTTGEETQYF. The CDR3 DNA follows: TGTGCCATCAGTACGACAGGGGAAGAGACCCAGTACTTC.

The CDR3 DNA reads as TGCGCCAGCAGCCAAGGGCGAGGGGGGGCGAGGTATACGCAGTATTTT. Translated, it gives CASSQGRGGARYTQYF. The chain recombines TRBV4-1 with TRBJ2-3; tentative D call: TRBD2 (7 bases). CDR1 and CDR2 (germline): MGHRA, YSYEKL. Trimming stripped 1 base from V and 7 bases from J, with 18 bases between. CDR3 length: 16 amino acids.

Points on this clonotype: A read error may produce the germline difference seen at one junction end. The chain couples TRBV5-5 to TRBJ2-7, with a weak D call TRBD2 (6 bases). This CDR3 has 14 amino acids. The V gene's germline CDR1 is SGHKS and CDR2 YYEKEE (reference sequence). The CDR3 reads CASSSLEGTYEQYF. CDR3 nucleotides: TGTGCTAGCAGCTCGTTGGAGGGAACCTACGAGCAGTACTTC.

This clonotype has just a few counts. The V call is TRBV7-9, the J call TRBJ2-1; D not resolved. The germline V and J ends were trimmed by 0 bases and 6 bases, with 9 bases remaining between them. Germline assignment: CDR1 SEHNR and CDR2 FQNEAQ (reference sequence). The CDR3 runs to 14 residues. CDR3 sequence reads: CASSLALVANEQFF. The CDR3 DNA is TGTGCCAGCAGCTTAGCTCTAGTAGCCAATGAGCAGTTCTTC.

The chain has TRBV7-8 and TRBJ2-7; 11 nucleotides match TRBD2. The length of the CDR3 is 18 residues. The trim removed 9 bases at V and 2 bases at J, leaving 18 bases unmatched. Germline lookup yields CDR1 SGHVS and CDR2 FQNEAQ. The DNA of the CDR3 is TGTGCCAGGGGAGGGGGGGCTGGTTCTAGCGGGAGGACCTACGAGCAGTACTTC. This translates into CARGGGAGSSGRTYEQYF.

The CDR3 DNA follows: TGCAGCGTTGAAGCCGGGGCCAACGTCCTGACTTTC. This gives the protein CSVEAGANVLTF. V and J are TRBV29-1 and TRBJ2-6, with D unresolved. The CDR3 loop spans 12 amino acids. From germline, CDR1 is SQVTM and CDR2 ANQGSEA. Trimming took 1 base from V and 4 from J, leaving 2 bases between them. The variable domain in full, completed from reference TRBV29-1 and TRBJ2-6, reads SAVISQKPSRDICQRGTSLTIQCQVDSQVTMMFWYRQQPGQSLTLIATANQGSEATYESGFVIDKFPISRPNLTFSTLTVSNMSPEDSSIYLCSVEAGANVLTFGAGSRLTVL.

This chain joins TRBV7-8 and TRBJ2-1; D perhaps matches TRBD1 (6 bases). Trimming took off 7 bases at V and 5 bases at J, with 12 bases between the two ends. Germline-derived CDR1 and CDR2 are SGHVS and FQNEAQ. The CDR3 length is 13 residues. CDR3 amino acids: CASTPDSHNEQFF. Written as DNA, the CDR3 is TGTGCCAGCACCCCGGACAGCCACAATGAGCAGTTCTTC.

The chain employs TRBV27 and TRBJ2-7; maybe TRBD2 (5 bases). CDR3 size: 13 residues. Trimming removed 4 bases at V and 2 bases at J, with 9 bases between. CDR1 and CDR2 (germline): MNHEY, SMNVEV (reference sequence). The chain's CDR3 is CASSYRRPYEQYF. Here the CDR3 DNA reads TGTGCCAGCAGTTATAGGAGGCCCTACGAGCAGTACTTC.

V usage is TRBV20-1 and J usage is TRBJ1-2, with D perhaps matching TRBD1 (5 bases). V shed 3 bases and J shed 4 bases, with 9 bases lying between them. This CDR3 comprises 12 residues. From germline, CDR1 is DFQATT and CDR2 SNEGSKA (reference sequence). The CDR3 loop is CSASSGTYGYTF. CDR3 bases: TGCAGTGCTAGCTCAGGGACCTATGGCTACACCTTC.

The chain joins TRBV9 to TRBJ1-1; D remains ambiguous. Germline CDR1 and CDR2: SGDLS and YYNGEE. The V and J ends lost 0 bases and 7 bases respectively, with 10 bases between them. The CDR3 has 13 amino acids. DNA for the CDR3: TGTGCCAGCAGCGTAGCCAACATTGATGAAGCTTTCTTT. Protein product: CASSVANIDEAFF. The full variable domain, rest sourced from reference TRBV9 and TRBJ1-1, is DSGVTQTPKHLITATGQRVTLRCSPRSGDLSVYWYQQSLDQGLQFLIQYYNGEERAKGNILERFSAQQFPDLHSELNLSSLELGDSALYFCASSVANIDEAFFGQGTRLTVV.

The chain is built from TRBV7-2 and TRBJ2-5; D uncertain. V was clipped by 1 base and J by 1 base, with 7 bases between them. Germline V lookup: CDR1 SGHTA, CDR2 FQGNSA. The CDR3 is 14 residues long. The CDR3 bases are TGTGCCAGCAGCTTAGTGTCAGCCCAAGAGACCCAGTACTTC. It encodes CASSLVSAQETQYF.

The chain has TRBV4-1 and TRBJ2-5, with 8 bases matching TRBD2. With V trimmed by 5 bases and J by 3 bases, 8 bases remained unmatched. The CDR3 sequence is 15 residues long. CDR1 and CDR2 (germline): MGHRA, YSYEKL. The CDR3 region is CASSSQGLVEETQYF. The CDR3 DNA follows: TGCGCCAGCAGCTCCCAGGGACTAGTGGAAGAGACCCAGTACTTC.

V usage is TRBV10-2 and J usage is TRBJ2-3; 8 bases agree with TRBD1. V lost 8 bases and J lost 1; bases outside the gene matches: 5. There are 14 residues in the CDR3. Germline CDR1 and CDR2: WSHSY and SAAADI. This CDR3 is CASGTGIGTDTQYF. The CDR3 DNA follows: TGCGCCAGCGGGACAGGCATCGGCACAGATACGCAGTATTTT.

This clonotype was counted a few times. This rearrangement joins TRBV24-1 to TRBJ2-2, with a possible D match to TRBD2 (6 bases). Germline CDR1 reads KGHDR; CDR2 reads SFDVKD. There are 16 residues in the CDR3. V lost 7 bases, J lost 1 base, and 15 bases lay in between. For the CDR3, the DNA is TGTGCCACCAGGAAGGAGGGACGGGAGAACACCGGGGAGCTGTTTTTT. Its protein is CATRKEGRENTGELFF.

In this sample, this clonotype turned up once. This chain uses TRBV27 with TRBJ2-1; 7 bases agree with TRBD1. The end of the DNA fits TRBJ2-7 better, so the J call may be wrong. The germline gives CDR1 MNHEY, CDR2 SMNVEV (reference sequence). The CDR3 is made up of 16 amino acids. In nucleotides, the CDR3 is TGTGCCAGCAGTCCGTTGACAGGGACGTTTGACAATGAGCAGTACTTC. Its translation: CASSPLTGTFDNEQYF.

The CDR3 nucleotides read TGTGCCAGCATCGACTTCAATGAGCAGTTCTTC. This gives the protein CASIDFNEQFF. The chain combines TRBV7-9 with TRBJ2-1; D call uncertain. The CDR3 is 11 amino acids. CDR1 and CDR2 (germline): SEHNR, FQNEAQ (reference sequence). Trimming left V 7 bases short and J 6 bases short, with 7 bases between.

The V call is TRBV10-3, the J call TRBJ2-1; 15 bases are a match to TRBD2. Per germline, CDR1 ENHRY and CDR2 SYGVKD. CDR3 size: 16 residues. V was clipped by 10 bases and J by 5 bases; unmatched bases: 9. The CDR3 sequence is CASGLAGGNTNNEQFF. CDR3 in DNA: TGTGCCAGCGGACTAGCGGGAGGGAATACGAACAATGAGCAGTTCTTC.